This T cell receptor beta chain was found in a study of blood T cell repertoires in COVID-19. The wider study: From T cells, B-cell-depleted T cells, or PBMCs came the material, which was cDNA or gDNA.

How the authors handled the data: Reference gene primer amplification gave estimated nucleated cell counts. This table comes from immunoSEQ multiplex PCR, and its TCRdb copy is limited to in-frame clones, with some not included. That table is the source of V, J and clone size, and D and trimming were worked out from the DNA. The sample consists of roughly 250,000 clones, about 85% of them appearing once. Enrollment of patients from Seattle took place during active infection, with longitudinal follow-up. This CDR3 contains 16 residues. CDR1 and CDR2 from the germline V gene are SGHTA and FQGNSA. V dropped 6 bases and J dropped 6 bases, with 23 bases sitting between them.

The sample was peripheral blood. The clonotype comes from a human donor with COVID-19, enrolled during active disease. The donor label of this sample is uncertain. The chain is built from TRBV7-2 and TRBJ2-5, with D perhaps matching TRBD2 (6 bases). CDR3 region: CASSSTPGTPPKTQYF. Here the CDR3 DNA reads TGTGCCAGCAGTTCAACCCCCGGGACTCCCCCGAAGACCCAGTACTTC. Looking up the rest from reference TRBV7-2 and TRBJ2-5 gives the full variable domain: GAGVSQSPSNKVTEKGKDVELRCDPISGHTALYWYRQSLGQGLEFLIYFQGNSAPDKSGLPSDRFSAERTGGSVSTLTIQRTQQEDSAVYLCASSSTPGTPPKTQYFGPGTRLLVL.